The rows below give T cell receptor beta chains drawn from one sample of a study of T cell repertoires in cytomegalovirus infection. TCRdb independently ran MiXCR on the reads; one entry per CDR3 protein. The table shows 45,000 to 65,000 distinct CDR3 sequences, with around a fifth occurring only once. These receptors' antigens are unknown. The specimen comprised CD8+ T cells from cultured PBMCs, sampled from culture after CMV antigen stimulation. Every receptor here comes from a human donor in good health (CMV status not recorded). Some clones in this sample may be carry-over from other donors' samples. Each CDR3 is given with its conserved first and last residue. Clone size is shown for a subset of rows, as once, few, many or a class of expanded clone.

>TRBV7-9|few
CASSRDEQYF
>TRBV7-9|few
CASSWPWGPQHF
>TRBV9|few
CASSPRAGGTYNEQFF
>TRBV7-9|few
CASSSGQGVDTQYF
>TRBV7-2|few
CASSLGVGLGPYEQYF
>TRBV27|NA
CASSLTLDRGNYGYTF
>TRBV27|few
CASSGAFHGYTF
>TRBV11-2|NA
CATAPDWETEAFF
>TRBV7-9|NA
CASSLESRATGELFF
>TRBV12-3/TRBV12-4|NA
CASPRGGGLATEAFF
>TRBV29-1|once
CSVEGRRGMNTEAFF
>TRBV28|few
CASSLESTDTQYF
>TRBV7-2|NA
CASSPTGGSFGYTF